The next 19 T cell receptor beta chains were all read from a single sample in a study of beta chain features in type 1 diabetes. As every portion of the isolated RNA was reverse transcribed, the sequencing read expressed TCRB transcripts. Using immunoSEQ multiplex PCR, the repertoire was profiled, and TCRdb retains in-frame clones only, with some absent. The sample includes over 120,000 clones, about 10% of them seen just once. The source material was central memory CD4+ T cells from blood. These receptors came from a young man in good health.

This chain links TRBV4-3 with TRBJ2-1; 8 nucleotides line up with TRBD1. The CDR3 runs 17 residues. With 0 bases clipped from V and 4 bases from J, the junction kept 8 bases outside the gene matches. CDR1 and CDR2 (germline): LGHNA, YSLEER. The CDR3 DNA sequence: TGCGCCAGCAGCCAAGATCTCAGGGGGCGGTTTTACAATGAGCAGTTCTTC. Its protein product is CASSQDLRGRFYNEQFF.

CDR3 sequence: CAWSSSGSTDTQYF. The CDR3 DNA sequence: TGTGCCTGGAGTTCTAGCGGGAGTACAGATACGCAGTATTTT. This chain links TRBV30 with TRBJ2-3; TRBD2 aligns across 10 bases. Germline V CDR1 and CDR2: GTSNPN, SVGIG (reference sequence). V was pared by 2 bases and J by 3 bases, with 2 bases of the junction left unmatched. This CDR3 region has 14 residues.

This clone has a handful of counts. The chain combines TRBV7-2 with TRBJ2-7; D may be TRBD2 (6 bases). This CDR3 is 14 amino acids long. Germline CDR1 is SGHTA and CDR2 is FQGNSA. V was clipped by 5 bases and J by 6 bases, with 17 bases between them. CDR3 residues: CASSLRDWLSEQYF. The CDR3 nucleotides read TGTGCCAGCAGCCTTCGGGACTGGCTTTCCGAGCAGTACTTC. The complete variable domain, with remaining parts taken from reference TRBV7-2 and TRBJ2-7, reads GAGVSQSPSNKVTEKGKDVELRCDPISGHTALYWYRQSLGQGLEFLIYFQGNSAPDKSGLPSDRFSAERTGGSVSTLTIQRTQQEDSAVYLCASSLRDWLSEQYFGPGTRLTVT.

This chain joins TRBV6-5 and TRBJ2-7; possibly TRBD1 for D (6 bases). The V end was cut by 6 bases, the J end by 2 bases, with 14 bases between. Germline values: CDR1 MNHEY, CDR2 SVGAGI. This CDR3 comprises 14 residues. DNA for the CDR3: TGTGCCAGCAGGGACCCGGGACAAACCTACGAGCAGTACTTC. Translating gives CASRDPGQTYEQYF.

CDR3 region: CASSGLAGGRRSEQFF. The CDR3 DNA follows: TGTGCCAGCAGTGGGCTAGCGGGGGGGCGACGTAGTGAGCAGTTCTTC. The chain uses TRBV2 and TRBJ2-1; 12 bases match TRBD2. The germline CDR1 and CDR2 sequences are SNHLY and FYNNEI. V was pared by 4 bases and J by 9 bases, with 10 bases of the junction left unmatched. CDR3 length equals 16 residues.

This clone was observed a handful of times. The V gene is TRBV21-1, the J gene TRBJ1-2; the tabulated D call, TRBD1, remains unverified against the DNA. TRBV21-1 is shown as a pseudogene. This CDR3 region has 17 residues. The CDR3, as DNA: TGTGCCAGCAGCAAAGGAGGGACAGGGGCGCCCCCCTATGGCTACACCTTC. It is translated as CASSKGGTGAPPYGYTF.

The J gene is TRBJ2-5, the V gene TRBV5-6, with 7 bases that match TRBD2. CDR3 length: 13 residues. The trim removed 0 bases at V and 6 bases at J, leaving 2 bases unmatched. The germline CDR1 and CDR2 sequences are SGHDT and YYEEEE. CDR3 in amino acids: CASSLASGQTQYF. CDR3 bases: TGTGCCAGCAGCTTGGCTAGCGGTCAGACCCAGTACTTC.

In its sample, this clone was seen a few times. The V call is TRBV10-3, the J call TRBJ1-5, with D unclear. Trimming cost V 4 bases and J 7 bases, with 11 bases left between them. Per germline, CDR1 ENHRY and CDR2 SYGVKD. The CDR3 is 13 amino acids. The CDR3 DNA reads TGTGCCATCAGTGGAGATGGCGGGCAGCCCCAGCATTTT. It is translated as CAISGDGGQPQHF.

The CDR3 reads CASSPGGQVGGRRGNTIYF. As DNA, the CDR3 is TGTGCCAGCAGCCCGGGCGGACAGGTCGGGGGCAGGCGTGGAAACACCATATATTTT. This rearrangement joins TRBV5-4 to TRBJ1-3; 7 bases agree with TRBD1. The CDR3 loop spans 19 amino acids. CDR1 SGHNT and CDR2 YYREEE come from the germline V gene (reference sequence). Losses at the gene ends were 4 bases for V and 3 bases for J; bases not matched to a gene: 19.

This clone was detected many times. CDR3 sequence reads: CAWEGQKNTEAFF. CDR3 nucleotides: TGTGCCTGGGAGGGACAGAAAAACACTGAAGCTTTCTTT. The chain combines TRBV30 with TRBJ1-1; 7 positions match TRBD1. Germline assignment: CDR1 GTSNPN and CDR2 SVGIG (reference sequence). V lost 5 bases to trimming and J lost 2 bases; unmatched junction nucleotides: 5. This CDR3 region has 13 residues.

This clone showed up just a few times. The chain has TRBV5-4 and TRBJ2-5; D may be TRBD2 (7 bases). Germline V lookup: CDR1 SGHNT, CDR2 YYREEE (reference sequence). CDR3 size: 16 residues. The V and J ends lost 0 bases and 1 base respectively, with 13 bases between them. CDR3 in amino acids: CASSLVQRGGQETQYF. The CDR3 nucleotides are TGTGCCAGCAGCTTGGTTCAGAGGGGGGGCCAAGAGACCCAGTACTTC.

This clone was picked up a small number of times. V usage is TRBV27 and J usage is TRBJ2-1, with D perhaps matching TRBD1 (5 bases). The CDR3 covers 11 residues. The germline CDR1 and CDR2 sequences are MNHEY and SMNVEV (reference sequence). Trimming left V 6 bases short and J 11 bases short, with 11 bases between. In DNA form, the CDR3 reads TGTGCCAGCAGCGGACAAAGACAGCAGTTCTTC. This translates into CASSGQRQQFF.

This clone was counted only a few times. V usage is TRBV5-1 and J usage is TRBJ1-6; possible D gene TRBD1, 5 bases. V lost 3 bases and J lost 8, with 12 bases in between. In germline, CDR1 is SGHRS, CDR2 YFSETQ. This CDR3 contains 14 residues. The CDR3 sequence: CASSSTPGDSPLHF. DNA for the CDR3: TGCGCCAGCAGCTCCACTCCGGGGGATTCACCCCTCCACTTT.

This clone was counted only a few times. The chain recombines TRBV28 with TRBJ1-5, with 7 bases matching TRBD1. Unmatched junction bases numbered 9, after V lost 5 bases and J lost 5 bases. Looked up from germline, CDR1 is MDHEN and CDR2 is SYDVKM. The CDR3 extends over 15 amino acids. In nucleotides, the CDR3 is TGTGCCAGCAGTCTCCGGACAGGTAACTATCAGCCCCAGCATTTT. Amino acids: CASSLRTGNYQPQHF.

This clone was recorded a few times. The chain joins TRBV4-2 to TRBJ1-1, with D perhaps TRBD1 (5 bases). The CDR3 spans 14 residues. Trimming took off 1 base at V and 4 bases at J, with 10 bases between the two ends. Germline V lookup: CDR1 LGHNA, CDR2 YNFKEQ. The CDR3 spells CASSQGGVSTEAFF. CDR3 coding DNA: TGTGCCAGCAGCCAAGGGGGGGTGAGCACTGAAGCTTTCTTT.

The J gene is TRBJ1-1, the V gene TRBV5-1; TRBD1 agrees at 7 bases. The CDR3 has 13 amino acids. Germline CDR1 and CDR2: SGHRS and YFSETQ. V gave up 1 base and J gave up 4 bases; unmatched junction bases: 1. DNA of the CDR3: TGCGCCAGCAGCTTGCAGGGGGGCACTGAAGCTTTCTTT. This translates into CASSLQGGTEAFF.

The chain recombines TRBV20-1 with TRBJ2-3; D not certain. The V end lost 6 bases, the J end lost 7 bases, and 8 bases lay between the germline ends. Germline V gene sequence: CDR1 DFQATT, CDR2 SNEGSKA (reference sequence). This CDR3 has 10 amino acids. CDR3 protein: CSAKNYTQYF. The CDR3 DNA follows: TGCAGTGCGAAGAACTATACGCAGTATTTT.

This clone turned up a few times. The chain has TRBV6-1 and TRBJ1-1, with D uncertain. From germline, CDR1 is MNHNS and CDR2 SASEGT. The V gene lost 6 bases and the J gene lost 1 base, with 9 bases spanning the gap. This CDR3 is 13 amino acids long. CDR3 coding DNA: TGTGCCAGCAGCCAAACGGGGAACACTGAAGCTTTCTTT. It specifies CASSQTGNTEAFF.

The rearrangement joins TRBV19 to TRBJ2-1; 11 bases line up with TRBD2. The germline V gene encodes CDR1 LNHDA and CDR2 SQIVND (reference sequence). The V and J ends lost 10 bases and 0 bases, in that order; junction bases with no gene match: 20. CDR3 size: 20 residues. The CDR3 here is CATSSLRASGGIGSYNEQFF. CDR3 nucleotide sequence: TGTGCCACCTCATCTCTTCGGGCTAGCGGGGGGATCGGCTCCTACAATGAGCAGTTCTTC.